These 2 T cell receptor beta chains share one sample of origin, sequenced in a study of response to subunit inactivated influenza vaccine. TCRdb used MiXCR to reprocess the RT-PCR reads, holding one entry per CDR3 protein. Among about 170,000 distinct CDR3 sequences listed, roughly 12% were seen once. This same sample was also taken into another study, of T cells expressing NK-cell markers. That investigation notes: Production of TCR beta cDNA relied on 5'RACE template switching with UMIs.

Sample: CD8+ T cells sorted from PBMCs, taken 11 to 12 days after vaccination. Source of these receptors: a man aged 45-65 years who received an inactivated influenza vaccine.

This clonotype has a count of ten or more. The V gene is TRBV25-1, the J gene TRBJ1-3; D might be TRBD1 (5 bases). V lost 6 bases, J lost 3 bases, and 15 bases lay in between. Germline CDR1 reads MGHDK; CDR2 reads SYGVNS. The CDR3 spans 15 residues. The CDR3 sequence is CASRGAGPYGNTIYF. The CDR3 nucleotides are TGTGCCAGCAGAGGGGCAGGACCGTATGGAAACACCATATATTTT.

Many counts were recorded for this clonotype. The CDR3 loop reads CASRVTGGHTEAFF. CDR3 in DNA: TGTGCCAGCAGGGTAACAGGGGGGCACACTGAAGCTTTCTTT. This chain connects TRBV12-3 or TRBV12-4 to TRBJ1-1, with 8 bases that match TRBD1. The V segment lost 6 bases and the J segment 3 bases; nucleotides outside the gene matches: 6. The CDR3 is 14 residues long.